This TCR beta chain comes out of a study of shared clonotypes between healthy human individuals. The study's findings and limits: Of the naive CD4 clonotypes, roughly 5.2% were shared across several donors.

To note about this clone: Its antigen is unidentified.

Terminally differentiated effector memory CD45RA+ cells were excluded from the naive CD8 cells, which were CD45RO-negative and positively selected for CCR7. Germline CDR1 and CDR2: MGHDK and SYGVNS. The trim removed 2 bases at V and 7 bases at J, leaving 7 bases unmatched. The CDR3 runs to 14 residues. Clones were read by immunoSEQ multiplex PCR, and TCRdb kept only the in-frame ones, dropping some. The table lists roughly 850,000 clones, 96% of them singletons. What was sequenced was naive CD8+ T cells sorted from blood. The origin of this receptor is a man between 25 and 39 years old in good health. The rearrangement uses TRBV25-1 and TRBJ2-5; 7 bases line up with TRBD1. The CDR3 protein is CASSEEQGVGTQYF. CDR3 DNA: TGTGCCAGCAGTGAAGAGCAGGGGGTAGGGACCCAGTACTTC.